This entry lists 25 T cell receptor beta chains sequenced from one sample in a study of OX40 agonist ivuxolimab in advanced cancers. Sequenced by immunoSEQ multiplex PCR; TCRdb stores in-frame clones only, minus some. The top ten clones hold 12% to 15% of a sample with 55,000 or so clones, around 88% of them seen once. This specimen was CD4+ or CD8+ T cells sorted from blood, taken in a trial of the OX40 agonist ivuxolimab. The receptors shown here come from an adult with an advanced solid tumor such as melanoma, head and neck, liver or kidney cancer.

This chain uses TRBV6-4 with TRBJ2-1, with D unclear. V was shortened by 0 bases and J by 6 bases, with 15 bases between the two germline ends. This CDR3 region has 16 residues. The germline V gene encodes CDR1 MRHNA and CDR2 SNTAGT. The chain's CDR3 is CASSDSIESPVNEQFF. CDR3 DNA sequence: TGTGCCAGCAGTGACTCGATCGAGAGTCCGGTCAATGAGCAGTTCTTC.

The rearrangement uses TRBV25-1 and TRBJ1-2; maybe TRBD1 (5 bases). The CDR3 extends over 16 amino acids. V was trimmed by 3 bases and J by 7 bases, leaving 21 bases between them. Germline CDR1 and CDR2: MGHDK and SYGVNS. Here the CDR3 reads CASSDPRLGDFGGYTF. For the CDR3, the DNA is TGTGCCAGCAGTGACCCCCGGTTAGGGGATTTCGGTGGCTACACCTTC.

This chain connects TRBV7-2 to TRBJ1-5, with D tentatively TRBD1 (5 bases). The CDR3 is 15 amino acids. In germline, CDR1 is SGHTA, CDR2 FQGNSA. V lost 2 bases to trimming and J lost 2 bases, with 10 bases between them. CDR3 nucleotide sequence: TGTGCCAGCAGCTTAAAATGGGGGGGCAATCAGCCCCAGCATTTT. As protein: CASSLKWGGNQPQHF.

In this sample, this clone turned up once. The V and J genes are TRBV27 and TRBJ2-7, with D unresolved. The germline CDR1 and CDR2 sequences are MNHEY and SMNVEV (reference sequence). V lost 2 bases and J lost 2, with 13 bases in between. The CDR3 spans 15 residues. The CDR3: CASSLKGPFAYEQYF. In DNA form, the CDR3 reads TGTGCCAGCAGTTTAAAGGGTCCTTTCGCCTACGAGCAGTACTTC.

The chain couples TRBV4-1 to TRBJ1-5, with no clear D. Per germline, CDR1 MGHRA and CDR2 YSYEKL. The CDR3 has 16 amino acids. V lost 5 bases, J lost 0 bases, and 14 bases lay in between. The CDR3 coding sequence is TGCGCCAGCAGCTTGGGGAGAGCCTATAGCAATCAGCCCCAGCATTTT. This codes for CASSLGRAYSNQPQHF.

V and J are TRBV30 and TRBJ2-1; 14 bases are a match to TRBD2. The junction had 6 bases not matched to a gene; V was cut back by 3 bases and J by 5 bases. The CDR3 runs 16 residues. Germline assignment: CDR1 GTSNPN and CDR2 SVGIG (reference sequence). The CDR3 bases are TGTGCCTGGAGGACTAGCGGGAGGGCCGGGGACAATGAGCAGTTCTTC. Its protein product is CAWRTSGRAGDNEQFF.

The chain couples TRBV7-8 to TRBJ2-3, with 10 positions matching TRBD2. This CDR3 is built from 16 residues. Germline V gene lookup returns CDR1 SGHVS and CDR2 FQNEAQ. V was clipped by 5 bases and J by 1 base; unmatched bases: 6. In DNA, the CDR3 is TGTGCCAGCAGCCAAAGAGGACTAGCGGGCACAGATACGCAGTATTTT. Protein product: CASSQRGLAGTDTQYF.

This clone appeared once. The gene calls are TRBV7-2 and TRBJ1-4; TRBD1 might be the D (5 bases). In germline, CDR1 is SGHTA, CDR2 FQGNSA. The CDR3 is 12 amino acids. V was trimmed by 5 bases and J by 13 bases, leaving 14 bases between them. The CDR3 here is CASSRGTAALFF. The CDR3 DNA sequence: TGTGCCAGCAGCCGAGGGACGGCGGCACTGTTTTTT.

This chain links TRBV19 with TRBJ1-5; 9 nucleotides line up with TRBD1. V lost 3 bases, J lost 2 bases, and 11 bases stayed unmatched. CDR3 length: 18 residues. Germline V lookup: CDR1 LNHDA, CDR2 SQIVND (reference sequence). The CDR3 loop reads CASSILATGGRGNQPQHF. CDR3 DNA sequence: TGTGCCAGTAGTATTTTAGCGACAGGGGGAAGGGGCAATCAGCCCCAGCATTTT.

The chain couples TRBV30 to TRBJ1-1, with D hard to call. This CDR3 region has 13 residues. CDR1 and CDR2 from the germline V gene are GTSNPN and SVGIG (reference sequence). V was shortened by 5 bases and J by 1 base, with 11 bases between the two germline ends. Here the CDR3 reads CAWVRLWNTEAFF. The CDR3 DNA reads TGTGCCTGGGTTCGGCTCTGGAACACTGAAGCTTTCTTT. The full variable domain, in which reference TRBV30 and TRBJ1-1 provide the parts outside the CDR3, is SQTIHQWPATLVQPVGSPLSLECTVEGTSNPNLYWYRQAAGRGLQLLFYSVGIGQISSEVPQNLSASRPQDRQFILSSKKLLLSDSGFYLCAWVRLWNTEAFFGQGTRLTVV.

The chain recombines TRBV7-2 with TRBJ2-7; maybe TRBD2 (6 bases). V gave up 0 bases and J gave up 2 bases, with 11 bases separating them. The CDR3 contains 15 residues. Germline-derived CDR1 and CDR2 are SGHTA and FQGNSA. CDR3 sequence (DNA): TGTGCCAGCAGCTTAGCTCTGTGGGGGGCCTACGAGCAGTACTTC. Residues: CASSLALWGAYEQYF.

This chain joins TRBV7-8 and TRBJ1-5; D remains ambiguous. CDR3 length equals 17 residues. Germline loops: CDR1 SGHVS, CDR2 FQNEAQ. V lost 2 bases to trimming and J lost 5 bases, with 19 bases between them. The CDR3 DNA follows: TGTGCCAGCAGCTTATCGGGTCTCGGCAGACGAGATCAGCCCCAGCATTTT. Protein product: CASSLSGLGRRDQPQHF.

This clone was seen only a few times. The rearrangement uses TRBV28 and TRBJ1-5, with a tentative D call TRBD1 (5 bases). This CDR3 comprises 15 residues. Trimming stripped 6 bases from V and 2 bases from J, with 14 bases between. Germline lookup yields CDR1 MDHEN and CDR2 SYDVKM. The chain's CDR3 is CASRTGGSGNQPQHF. The CDR3 bases are TGTGCCAGCAGAACTGGGGGGTCAGGCAATCAGCCCCAGCATTTT. Together with reference TRBV28 and TRBJ1-5, the CDR3 gives the full variable domain: DVKVTQSSRYLVKRTGEKVFLECVQDMDHENMFWYRQDPGLGLRLIYFSYDVKMKEKGDIPEGYSVSREKKERFSLILESASTNQTSMYLCASRTGGSGNQPQHFGDGTRLSIL.

The V call is TRBV28, the J call TRBJ2-7, with D possibly TRBD1 on 6 matching bases. The CDR3 is 16 residues long. The germline gives CDR1 MDHEN, CDR2 SYDVKM. Deletions cut 1 base from V and 2 bases from J, with 15 bases between. This chain's CDR3 is CASSLFRSQGTYEQYF. CDR3 DNA sequence: TGTGCCAGCAGTTTATTTCGTAGTCAGGGGACCTACGAGCAGTACTTC.

DNA of the CDR3: TGTGCCAGCAGTTACTTAGGGACAGGGCCCGGGGAGCTGTTTTTT. It specifies CASSYLGTGPGELFF. The chain employs TRBV6-6 and TRBJ2-2; 9 nucleotides line up with TRBD1. CDR3 length: 15 amino acids. The V segment lost 1 base and the J segment 6 bases; nucleotides outside the gene matches: 3. Per germline, CDR1 MNHNY and CDR2 SVGAGI (reference sequence).

V is TRBV6-1 and J is TRBJ1-2; the D gene is possibly TRBD1 (5 bases). The CDR3 totals 15 residues. V was shortened by 3 bases and J by 6 bases, with 17 bases between the two germline ends. The germline gives CDR1 MNHNS, CDR2 SASEGT. The CDR3 nucleotides are TGTGCCAGCAGTGACGTCGGACACAGCTCAAATGGCTACACCTTC. It is translated as CASSDVGHSSNGYTF.

This clone appeared a few times. The V call is TRBV7-3, the J call TRBJ1-1; TRBD1 aligns across 7 bases. The CDR3 consists of 15 residues. Germline CDR1 reads SGHTA; CDR2 reads FQGTGA. Germline trimming cut 5 bases from V and 0 bases from J; bases unmatched to any gene: 6. CDR3 DNA sequence: TGTGCCAGCAGCCTCCAGGGGGGCATGAACACTGAAGCTTTCTTT. Its translation is CASSLQGGMNTEAFF.

The rearrangement links TRBV6-1 to TRBJ2-2; D may be TRBD1 or TRBD2 (5 bases each). The CDR3 sequence is 15 residues long. V gave up 5 bases and J gave up 7 bases, with 17 bases separating them. From germline, CDR1 is MNHNS and CDR2 SASEGT. The CDR3 loop reads CASSQRGREIGELFF. The DNA of the CDR3 is TGTGCCAGCAGTCAGAGGGGACGGGAAATCGGGGAGCTGTTTTTT.

In the case of this clone: The same CDR3 also results from other DNA sequences found in this sample. The chain uses TRBV5-4 and TRBJ1-4; TRBD1 is a possible D gene (5 bases). V shed 2 bases and J shed 7 bases, with 12 bases lying between them. The CDR3 extends over 14 amino acids. CDR1 is SGHNT and CDR2 is YYREEE in the germline V gene (reference sequence). For the CDR3, the DNA is TGTGCCAGCAGCTTCTGGCAGGGAGGTGAAAAACTGTTTTTT. Translated: CASSFWQGGEKLFF.

The V call is TRBV7-9, the J call TRBJ2-2; 13 bases are a match to TRBD2. Germline values: CDR1 SEHNR, CDR2 FQNEAQ (reference sequence). V gave up 5 bases and J gave up 0 bases; unmatched junction bases: 9. The CDR3 loop spans 19 amino acids. This chain's CDR3 is CASSLTGTSGTSNTGELFF. The CDR3 DNA follows: TGTGCCAGCAGCCTGACCGGGACTAGCGGGACATCGAACACCGGGGAGCTGTTTTTT.

J is TRBJ2-1 and V is TRBV5-1; D remains ambiguous. Trimming pared 2 bases from V and 0 bases from J, leaving 18 bases between. This CDR3 contains 18 residues. From germline, CDR1 is SGHRS and CDR2 YFSETQ. The CDR3: CASSLRDRVHLSYNEQFF. The CDR3 nucleotides are TGCGCCAGCAGCTTAAGGGATCGGGTCCACCTCTCCTACAATGAGCAGTTCTTC. The whole variable domain, filled in from reference TRBV5-1 and TRBJ2-1, reads KAGVTQTPRYLIKTRGQQVTLSCSPISGHRSVSWYQQTPGQGLQFLFEYFSETQRNKGNFPGRFSGRQFSNSRSEMNVSTLELGDSALYLCASSLRDRVHLSYNEQFFGPGTRLTVL.

V usage is TRBV7-8 and J usage is TRBJ2-2, with 13 nucleotides matching TRBD2. This CDR3 has 17 residues. The ends lost 3 bases at V and 7 bases at J; junction bases unmatched: 8. Looked up from germline, CDR1 is SGHVS and CDR2 is FQNEAQ. The DNA for the CDR3 is TGTGCCAGCAGCTTCTCCGGTACTAGCGGGAGGGTCGGGGAGCTGTTTTTT. Protein sequence: CASSFSGTSGRVGELFF. Looking up the rest from reference TRBV7-8 and TRBJ2-2 gives the full variable domain: GAGVSQSPRYKVAKRGQDVALRCDPISGHVSLFWYQQALGQGPEFLTYFQNEAQLDKSGLPSDRFFAERPEGSVSTLKIQRTQQEDSAVYLCASSFSGTSGRVGELFFGEGSRLTVL.

CDR3 sequence (DNA): TGCGCCAGCAGCTTGGCGGCGGGAGGCTCCTACGAGCAGTACTTC. It codes for CASSLAAGGSYEQYF. The chain carries TRBV5-1 and TRBJ2-7; 8 nucleotides line up with TRBD2. V was clipped by 0 bases and J by 0 bases; unmatched bases: 2. CDR3 length: 15 amino acids. The germline V gene has CDR1 SGHRS and CDR2 YFSETQ.

The chain employs TRBV19 and TRBJ1-3; TRBD1 agrees at 7 bases. Germline V gene data show CDR1 as LNHDA and CDR2 as SQIVND (reference sequence). This CDR3 comprises 15 residues. The junction had 6 bases not matched to a gene; V was cut back by 5 bases and J by 2 bases. DNA for the CDR3: TGTGCCAGTAGTGACCGGACAGGAGCTGGAAACACCATATATTTT. Residues: CASSDRTGAGNTIYF.

The rearrangement uses TRBV4-1 and TRBJ1-1, with a tentative D call TRBD1 (5 bases). CDR1 is MGHRA, CDR2 YSYEKL, per germline. V was clipped by 0 bases and J by 4 bases, with 12 bases between them. This CDR3 is 15 amino acids long. The CDR3 DNA is TGCGCCAGCAGCCAAGATCTCGGGGGGGGCACTGAAGCTTTCTTT. As protein: CASSQDLGGGTEAFF.